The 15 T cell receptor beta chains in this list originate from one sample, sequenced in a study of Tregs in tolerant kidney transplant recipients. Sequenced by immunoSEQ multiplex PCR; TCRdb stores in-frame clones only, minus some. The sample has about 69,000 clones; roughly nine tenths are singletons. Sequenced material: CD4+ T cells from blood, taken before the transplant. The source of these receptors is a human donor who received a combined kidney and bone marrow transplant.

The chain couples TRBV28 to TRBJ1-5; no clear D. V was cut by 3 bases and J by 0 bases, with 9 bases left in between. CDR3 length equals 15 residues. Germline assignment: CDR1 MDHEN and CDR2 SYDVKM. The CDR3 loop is CASSFPGVSNQPQHF. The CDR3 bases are TGTGCCAGCAGTTTCCCCGGGGTTAGCAATCAGCCCCAGCATTTT.

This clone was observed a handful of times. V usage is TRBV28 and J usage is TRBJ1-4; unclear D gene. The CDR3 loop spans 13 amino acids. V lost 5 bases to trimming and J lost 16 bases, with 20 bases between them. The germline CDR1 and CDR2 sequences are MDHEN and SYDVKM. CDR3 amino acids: CASSPPRGESSFF. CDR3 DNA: TGTGCCAGCAGTCCACCCCGTGGGGAGTCTTCGTTTTTT.

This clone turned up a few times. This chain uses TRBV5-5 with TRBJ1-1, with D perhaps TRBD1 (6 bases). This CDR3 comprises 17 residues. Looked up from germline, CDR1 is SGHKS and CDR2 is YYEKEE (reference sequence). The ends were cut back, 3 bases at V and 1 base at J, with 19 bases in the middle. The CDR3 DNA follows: TGTGCCAGCAGCTGGGATGGGACAAGGGAAGGGAACACTGAAGCTTTCTTT. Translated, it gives CASSWDGTREGNTEAFF. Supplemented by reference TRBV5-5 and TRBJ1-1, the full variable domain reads DAGVTQSPTHLIKTRGQQVTLRCSPISGHKSVSWYQQVLGQGPQFIFQYYEKEERGRGNFPDRFSARQFPNYSSELNVNALLLGDSALYLCASSWDGTREGNTEAFFGQGTRLTVV.

CDR3 region: CASKGDKSYEQYF. The CDR3 DNA is TGCGCCAGCAAAGGGGACAAGTCCTACGAGCAGTACTTC. This chain connects TRBV5-1 to TRBJ2-7; possibly TRBD1 for D (6 bases). CDR1 is SGHRS and CDR2 is YFSETQ in the germline V gene. Trimming left V 6 bases short and J 1 base short, with 11 bases between. The CDR3 is 13 residues long.

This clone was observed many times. CDR3 in DNA: TGTGCCAGCAGCTTAGCTAGCGGGAGCAATGAGCAGTTCTTC. Translating it yields CASSLASGSNEQFF. The J gene is TRBJ2-1, the V gene TRBV11-3, with 10 bases identical to TRBD2. Trimming at V came to 1 base and at J to 6 bases, leaving 0 bases not matched to a gene. Germline lookup yields CDR1 SGHNT and CDR2 YENEEA. CDR3 length equals 14 residues.

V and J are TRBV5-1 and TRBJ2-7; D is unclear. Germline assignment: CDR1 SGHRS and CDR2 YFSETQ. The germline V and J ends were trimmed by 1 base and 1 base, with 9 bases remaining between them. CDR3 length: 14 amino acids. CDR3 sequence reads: CASSLQSVSYEQYF. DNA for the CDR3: TGCGCCAGCAGCTTGCAATCGGTATCCTACGAGCAGTACTTC. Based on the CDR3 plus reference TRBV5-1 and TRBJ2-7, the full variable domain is KAGVTQTPRYLIKTRGQQVTLSCSPISGHRSVSWYQQTPGQGLQFLFEYFSETQRNKGNFPGRFSGRQFSNSRSEMNVSTLELGDSALYLCASSLQSVSYEQYFGPGTRLTVT.

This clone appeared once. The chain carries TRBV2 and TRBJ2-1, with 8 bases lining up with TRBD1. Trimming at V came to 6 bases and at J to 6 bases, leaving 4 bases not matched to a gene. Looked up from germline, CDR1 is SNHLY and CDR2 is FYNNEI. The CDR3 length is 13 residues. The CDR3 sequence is CASRGQASNEQFF. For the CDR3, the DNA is TGTGCCAGCAGGGGACAGGCCTCCAATGAGCAGTTCTTC.

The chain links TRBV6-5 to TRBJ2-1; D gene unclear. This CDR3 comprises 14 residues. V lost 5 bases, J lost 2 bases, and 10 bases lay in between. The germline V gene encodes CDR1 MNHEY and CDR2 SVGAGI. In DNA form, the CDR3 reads TGTGCCAGCAGTCAACAAACAACCTACAATGAGCAGTTCTTC. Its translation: CASSQQTTYNEQFF.

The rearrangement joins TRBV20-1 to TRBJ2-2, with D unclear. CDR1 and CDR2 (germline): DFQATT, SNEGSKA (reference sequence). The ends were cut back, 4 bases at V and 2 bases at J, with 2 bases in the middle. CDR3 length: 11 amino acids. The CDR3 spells CSATNTGELFF. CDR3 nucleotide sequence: TGCAGTGCTACAAACACCGGGGAGCTGTTTTTT.

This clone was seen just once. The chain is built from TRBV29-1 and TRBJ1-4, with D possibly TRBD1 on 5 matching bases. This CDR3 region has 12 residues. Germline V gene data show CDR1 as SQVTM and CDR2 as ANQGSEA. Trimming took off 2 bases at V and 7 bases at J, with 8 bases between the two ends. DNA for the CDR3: TGCAGCGTTGAAACAGGAGCTGAAAAACTGTTTTTT. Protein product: CSVETGAEKLFF.

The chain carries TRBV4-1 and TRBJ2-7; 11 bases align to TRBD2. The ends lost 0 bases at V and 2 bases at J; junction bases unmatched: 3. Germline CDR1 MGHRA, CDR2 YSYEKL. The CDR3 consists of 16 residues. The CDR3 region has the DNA TGCGCCAGCAGCCAAGAGGGACTAGCGGTCCCCTACGAGCAGTACTTC. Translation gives CASSQEGLAVPYEQYF.

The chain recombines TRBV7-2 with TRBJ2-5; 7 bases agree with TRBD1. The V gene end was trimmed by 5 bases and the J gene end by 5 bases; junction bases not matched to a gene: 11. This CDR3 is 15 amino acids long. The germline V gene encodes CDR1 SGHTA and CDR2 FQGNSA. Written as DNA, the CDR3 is TGTGCCAGCAGCGCCCGTCTGGCCAGGGGGGAGACCCAGTACTTC. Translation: CASSARLARGETQYF. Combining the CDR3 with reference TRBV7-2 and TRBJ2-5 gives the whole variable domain GAGVSQSPSNKVTEKGKDVELRCDPISGHTALYWYRQSLGQGLEFLIYFQGNSAPDKSGLPSDRFSAERTGGSVSTLTIQRTQQEDSAVYLCASSARLARGETQYFGPGTRLLVL.

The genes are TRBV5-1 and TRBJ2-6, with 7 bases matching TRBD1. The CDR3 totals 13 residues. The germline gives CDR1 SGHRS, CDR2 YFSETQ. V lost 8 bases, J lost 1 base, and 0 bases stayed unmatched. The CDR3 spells CARQGSGANVLTF. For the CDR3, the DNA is TGCGCCAGACAGGGGTCTGGGGCCAACGTCCTGACTTTC.

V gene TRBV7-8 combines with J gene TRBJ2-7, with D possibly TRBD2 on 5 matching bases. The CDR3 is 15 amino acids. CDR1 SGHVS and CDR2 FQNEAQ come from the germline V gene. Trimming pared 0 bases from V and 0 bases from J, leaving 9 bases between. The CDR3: CASSLALLVSYEQYF. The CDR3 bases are TGTGCCAGCAGCTTAGCGCTACTAGTCTCCTACGAGCAGTACTTC.

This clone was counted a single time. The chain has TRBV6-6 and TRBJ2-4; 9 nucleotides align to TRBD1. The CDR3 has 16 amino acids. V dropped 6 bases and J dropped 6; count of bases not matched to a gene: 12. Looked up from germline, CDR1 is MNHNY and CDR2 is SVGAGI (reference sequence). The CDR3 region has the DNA TGTGCCAGCAGAGCTTATCCGGGACAGGGAGCAAACATTCAGTACTTC. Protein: CASRAYPGQGANIQYF.